This record covers a single TCR beta chain. Its specific antigen is unknown. No base quality information exists; no much larger clone differs at one position. This sample stems from a study of shared clonotypes between healthy human individuals (dated by TCRdb to 2019 to 2021). Background on the whole study: The cohort included three men and a couple of women between 18 and 49 years of age. Per donor, three plates each were used for CD4 naive and CD4 memory, two for CD8 naive, and one for CD8 memory. The study deeply sequenced blood TCR repertoires of five healthy adults to estimate repertoire size and the extent of clonotype sharing between individuals. Different laboratories and diverse techniques were used to prepare libraries and sequence TCR repertoires, to increase sequencing depth and limit assay-specific biases. Leukapheresis yielded between about 0.94 and 8.9 billion PBMCs per donor. What the study reported, not specific to this receptor: About 5% of naive CD4, 3.5% of naive CD8, 2.3% of memory CD4, and 0.4% of memory CD8 clonotypes were shared across a few donors. Incomplete sequencing was indicated by rarefaction of sorted-subset datasets, despite the large sequencing depth. Clonotypes shared by all four sorted-subset donors showed higher generation probabilities than non-shared clonotypes. Because the study included only a small number of donors, the genetic and exposure-history diversity represented was limited. Estimated clonotype richness was generally larger for naive than for memory subsets. Sampling was restricted to blood, and TCR repertoires in tissue are likely to differ from TCR repertoires in blood. Based on pairwise subsampling, the degree of clonotype sharing among donors was expected to be affected by sequencing depth.

Using the deep immunoSEQ assay, TCR CDR3 regions were amplified from genomic DNA by multiplex PCR. For each cell subset, the extracted genomic DNA was distributed evenly across all wells of several immunoSEQ 96-well plates, and each plate served as one replicate. For sorted subsets, approximately 200 ng of genomic DNA, equivalent to some 30,000 T cell genomes, went into each replicate PCR. The purified libraries were quantified using a Qubit 3.0 fluorometer, sized with a Bioanalyzer 2100, and then quantified again using the KAPA Library Quantification kit. A separate single-read 150-cycle Illumina NextSeq 550 flow cell was used to sequence each immunoSEQ 96-well plate. The source study handled its data this way. Because the immunoSEQ output included only junctional sequences and no quality scores, the filtering could not be the same as the filtering used for full-length reads. Sequences were annotated with PyIR, a Python wrapper for IgBLAST v1.9, and V/J genes and CDR3 were assigned using IMGT germline references. Any read was removed if the V/J assignment was weak (E-value above 1e-6), the CDR3 was missing, or the read contained stop codons, out-of-frame junctions, or ambiguous translated residues. V3J clonotypes were defined by identical inferred V gene, J gene, and CDR3 amino acid sequence. Percentage overlap between repertoires was calculated by dividing the number of shared unique clonotypes by the size of the smaller repertoire. Richness of each repertoire was evaluated using RTK rarefaction, the Chao1 estimator, and Recon v2.1 estimates of unobserved clonotypes. OLGA was used to compute generation probabilities for all TCRbeta clonotypes that the gDNA method yielded from several donors. TCRdb's version of the immuneACCESS table is confined to in-frame rearrangements and falls short of the full clone set. An unresolved V gene accounts for under half of the shortfall where checked; the remainder is of unknown origin. V and J calls and clone size are as listed in that table; D and trimming were resolved from the DNA. The sample profile shows about 230,000 clones; 65% of them were found once. The ten largest account for roughly 10% of the sample.

Cut back by 3 bases and 7 bases, the V and J ends lie 12 bases apart. There are 13 amino acids in the CDR3, from cysteine to phenylalanine inclusive. Only CDR3 DNA remains: 39 bases, in frame from the first base. Reading the germline V gene (reference sequence) gives CDR1 MNHEY and CDR2 SMNVEV. Donors were healthy HIV-negative adults with no recently reported acute infections or vaccinations. Every donor was a Caucasian adult residing in Nashville, Tennessee, USA. CD4+ T cells were enriched by magnetic negative selection; naive cells were then positively selected on CD45RA, and the negative fraction formed the memory subset. Blood was collected by leukapheresis, and PBMCs were isolated by Ficoll-Histopaque density gradient centrifugation and then cryopreserved in liquid nitrogen vapor phase. Purity and quantity of every magnetically sorted T cell population were checked by analytical flow cytometry. Each sorted fraction had its genomic DNA isolated and then quantified by UV absorbance on a Nanodrop 2000c.

The clonotype originates from a man between 25 and 39 years old in good health. This receptor chain uses TRBV27 and TRBJ2-5; TRBD1 is a possible D gene, resting on 5 matching bases. Sequencing was performed on memory CD4+ T cells sorted from blood. Interpreted using the paper, the cell subset or site label stands for: CD45RA-negative fraction. The DNA sequence follows: TGTGCCAGCAGTTTGCAGGGCCCAAGGACCCAGTACTTC. It specifies CASSLQGPRTQYF.